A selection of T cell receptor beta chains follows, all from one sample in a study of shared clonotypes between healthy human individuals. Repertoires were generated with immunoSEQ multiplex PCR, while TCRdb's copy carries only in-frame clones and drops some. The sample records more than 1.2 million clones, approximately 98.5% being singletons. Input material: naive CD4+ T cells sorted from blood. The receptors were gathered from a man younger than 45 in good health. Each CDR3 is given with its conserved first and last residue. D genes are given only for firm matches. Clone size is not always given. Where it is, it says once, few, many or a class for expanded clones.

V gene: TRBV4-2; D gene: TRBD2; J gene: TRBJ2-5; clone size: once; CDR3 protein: CASSQDVVGLAVETQYF; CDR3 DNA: TGTGCCAGCAGCCAAGACGTTGTAGGACTAGCTGTGGAGACCCAGTACTTC
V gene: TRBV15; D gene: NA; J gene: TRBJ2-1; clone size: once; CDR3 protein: CATSRRGTVENEQFF; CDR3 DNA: TGTGCCACCAGCAGACGCGGGACAGTCGAAAATGAGCAGTTCTTC
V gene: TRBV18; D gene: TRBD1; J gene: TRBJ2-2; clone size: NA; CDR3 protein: CASSPLQGPNTGELFF; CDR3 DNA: TGTGCCAGCTCACCATTACAGGGGCCAAACACCGGGGAGCTGTTTTTT
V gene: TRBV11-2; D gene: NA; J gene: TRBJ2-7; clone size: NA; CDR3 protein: CASSLGLRVYEQYF; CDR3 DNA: TGTGCCAGCAGCTTAGGCCTCAGGGTCTACGAGCAGTACTTC
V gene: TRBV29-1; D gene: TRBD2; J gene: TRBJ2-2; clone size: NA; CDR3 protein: CSVFSGSTGELFF; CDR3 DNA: TGCAGCGTTTTTAGCGGGAGTACCGGGGAGCTGTTTTTT
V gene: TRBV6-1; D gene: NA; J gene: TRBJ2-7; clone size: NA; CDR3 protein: CASSPPGVSYEQYF; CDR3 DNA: TGTGCCAGCAGTCCCCCGGGAGTGTCCTACGAGCAGTACTTC
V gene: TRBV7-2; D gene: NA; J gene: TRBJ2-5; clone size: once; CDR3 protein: CASSHRGLAGPGAEETQYF; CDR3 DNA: TGTGCCAGCAGCCACAGGGGGCTAGCGGGTCCCGGAGCCGAAGAGACCCAGTACTTC
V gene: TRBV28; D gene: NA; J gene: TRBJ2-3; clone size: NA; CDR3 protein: CASTAPGTDTQYF; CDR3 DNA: TGTGCCAGCACCGCCCCGGGCACAGATACGCAGTATTTT
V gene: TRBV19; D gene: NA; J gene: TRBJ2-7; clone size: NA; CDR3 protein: CASSTGYEQYF; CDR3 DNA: TGTGCCAGTAGTACCGGGTACGAGCAGTACTTC
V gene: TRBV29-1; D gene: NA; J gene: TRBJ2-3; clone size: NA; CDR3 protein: CSAPKSGSTDTQYF; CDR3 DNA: TGCAGCGCCCCCAAGTCGGGTAGCACAGATACGCAGTATTTT
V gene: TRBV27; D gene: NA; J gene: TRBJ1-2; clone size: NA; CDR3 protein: CASSPWPVGGYTF; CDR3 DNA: TGTGCCAGCAGTCCCTGGCCGGTGGGTGGCTACACCTTC
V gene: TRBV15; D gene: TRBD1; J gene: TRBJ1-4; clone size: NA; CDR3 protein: CATSEDRVSEKLFF; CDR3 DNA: TGTGCCACCAGCGAGGACAGGGTTTCAGAAAAACTGTTTTTT
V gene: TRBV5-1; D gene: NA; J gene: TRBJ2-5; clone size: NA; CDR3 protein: CASSLERVQETQYF; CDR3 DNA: TGCGCCAGCAGCTTAGAAAGGGTCCAAGAGACCCAGTACTTC
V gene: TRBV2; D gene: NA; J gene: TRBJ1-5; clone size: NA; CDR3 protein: CASSVRNNQPQHF; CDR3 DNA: TGTGCCAGCAGTGTACGGAATAATCAGCCCCAGCATTTT
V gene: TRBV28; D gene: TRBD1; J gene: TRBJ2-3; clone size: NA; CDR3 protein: CASSSDRVTDTQYF; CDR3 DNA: TGTGCCAGCAGTTCGGACAGGGTCACAGATACGCAGTATTTT
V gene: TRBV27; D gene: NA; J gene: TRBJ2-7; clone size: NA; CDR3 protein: CASSLVAEGYEQYF; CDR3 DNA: TGTGCCAGCAGTTTGGTAGCGGAGGGGTACGAGCAGTACTTC
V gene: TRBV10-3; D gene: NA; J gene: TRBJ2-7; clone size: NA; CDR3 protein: CAAKAQADTYSYEQYF; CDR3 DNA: TGTGCCGCAAAGGCACAGGCGGATACCTACTCCTACGAGCAGTACTTC
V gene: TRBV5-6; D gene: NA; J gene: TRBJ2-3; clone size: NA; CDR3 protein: CASSLTSRQVTDTQYF; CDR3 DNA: TGTGCCAGCAGCTTGACTTCACGGCAGGTCACAGATACGCAGTATTTT
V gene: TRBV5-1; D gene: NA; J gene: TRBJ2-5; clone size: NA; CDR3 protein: CASSLTDAQYF; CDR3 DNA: TGCGCCAGCAGCCTGACCGATGCCCAGTACTTC
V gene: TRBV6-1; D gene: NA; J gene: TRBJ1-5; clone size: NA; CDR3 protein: CASIRRQNSNQPQHF; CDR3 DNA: TGTGCCAGCATAAGACGACAGAATAGCAATCAGCCCCAGCATTTT
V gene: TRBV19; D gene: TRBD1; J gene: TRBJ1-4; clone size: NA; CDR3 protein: CASRTTGSEKLFF; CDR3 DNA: TGTGCCAGTAGGACGACAGGGTCTGAAAAACTGTTTTTT
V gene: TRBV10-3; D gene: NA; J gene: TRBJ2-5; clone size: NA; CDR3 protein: CAISDSGTQYF; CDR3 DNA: TGTGCCATCAGTGACTCCGGGACCCAATACTTC
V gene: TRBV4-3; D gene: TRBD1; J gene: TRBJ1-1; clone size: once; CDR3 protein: CASSRAGGTEAFF; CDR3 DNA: TGCGCCAGCAGCCGAGCAGGGGGCACTGAAGCTTTCTTT
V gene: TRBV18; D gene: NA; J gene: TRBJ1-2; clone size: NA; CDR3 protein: CASSPETFRGGHTF; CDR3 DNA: TGTGCCAGCTCACCCGAAACCTTCAGGGGAGGCCACACCTTC
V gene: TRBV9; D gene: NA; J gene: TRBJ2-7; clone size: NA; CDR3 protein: CASSVASSGRVGDYEQYF; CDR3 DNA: TGTGCCAGCAGCGTAGCATCCTCGGGCAGGGTAGGTGACTACGAGCAGTACTTC
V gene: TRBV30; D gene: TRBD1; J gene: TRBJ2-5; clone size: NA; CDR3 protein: CAWSILGTGFLETQYF; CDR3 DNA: TGTGCCTGGAGTATTCTCGGGACAGGATTCTTAGAGACCCAGTACTTC
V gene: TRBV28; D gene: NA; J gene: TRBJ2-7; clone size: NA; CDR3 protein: CASSLTSYEQYF; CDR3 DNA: TGTGCCAGCAGTTTGACCTCCTACGAGCAGTACTTC
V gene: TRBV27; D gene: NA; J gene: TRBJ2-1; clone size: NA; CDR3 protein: CASSSLGGVRWNEQFF; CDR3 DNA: TGTGCCAGCAGTTCCCTGGGGGGAGTTCGTTGGAATGAGCAGTTCTTC
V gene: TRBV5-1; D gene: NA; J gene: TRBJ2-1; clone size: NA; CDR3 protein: CASSLSGSSYNEQFF; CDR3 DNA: TGCGCCAGCAGCTTGTCAGGGAGCTCCTACAATGAGCAGTTCTTC
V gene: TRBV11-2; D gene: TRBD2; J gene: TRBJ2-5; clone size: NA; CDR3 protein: CASSPDGLAGETQYF; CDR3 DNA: TGTGCCAGCAGCCCCGACGGACTAGCGGGAGAGACCCAGTACTTC
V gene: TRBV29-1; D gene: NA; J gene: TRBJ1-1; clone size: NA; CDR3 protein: CSVAKGATEAFF; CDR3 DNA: TGCAGCGTCGCGAAAGGGGCCACTGAAGCTTTCTTT
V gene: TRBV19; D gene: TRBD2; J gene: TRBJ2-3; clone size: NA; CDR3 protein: CASRGSGSTDTQYF; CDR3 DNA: TGTGCCAGTAGGGGTAGCGGGAGCACAGATACGCAGTATTTT
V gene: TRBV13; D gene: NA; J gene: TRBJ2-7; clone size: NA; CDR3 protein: CASSPTYRRKNFSEQYF; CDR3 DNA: TGTGCCAGCAGCCCCACCTACAGGAGAAAGAACTTTTCTGAGCAGTACTTC
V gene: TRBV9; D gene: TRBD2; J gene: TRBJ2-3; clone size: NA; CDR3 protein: CASSETSVDTQYF; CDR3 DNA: TGTGCCAGCAGCGAGACTAGCGTAGATACGCAGTATTTT
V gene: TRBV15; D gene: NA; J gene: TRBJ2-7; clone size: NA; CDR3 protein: CATSRSLMGYEQYF; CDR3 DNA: TGTGCCACCAGCAGATCCCTTATGGGCTACGAGCAGTACTTC
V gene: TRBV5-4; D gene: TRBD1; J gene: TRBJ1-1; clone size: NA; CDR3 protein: CASSLYRGDTEAFF; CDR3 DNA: TGTGCCAGCAGCTTGTACAGGGGGGACACTGAAGCTTTCTTT
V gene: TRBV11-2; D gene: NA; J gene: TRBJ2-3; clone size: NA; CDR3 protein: CASSFQDNPGDTQYF; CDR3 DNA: TGTGCCAGCAGCTTCCAGGACAACCCAGGAGATACGCAGTATTTT
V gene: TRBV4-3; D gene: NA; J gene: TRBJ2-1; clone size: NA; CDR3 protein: CASSLGLGDEQFF; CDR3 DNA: TGCGCCAGCAGCCTTGGGCTCGGCGATGAGCAGTTCTTC
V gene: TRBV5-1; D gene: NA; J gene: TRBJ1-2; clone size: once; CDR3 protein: CASSLTGLLPGYGYTF; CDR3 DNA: TGCGCCAGCAGCCTGACAGGACTTCTCCCGGGCTATGGCTACACCTTC
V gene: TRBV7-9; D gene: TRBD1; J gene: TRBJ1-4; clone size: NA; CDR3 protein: CASSLPGGTNEKLFF; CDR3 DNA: TGTGCCAGCAGCTTACCAGGGGGCACTAATGAAAAACTGTTTTTT
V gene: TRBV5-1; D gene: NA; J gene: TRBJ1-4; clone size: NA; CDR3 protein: CASSLESSFEKLFF; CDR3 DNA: TGCGCCAGCAGCCTTGAGAGTTCCTTCGAAAAACTGTTTTTT
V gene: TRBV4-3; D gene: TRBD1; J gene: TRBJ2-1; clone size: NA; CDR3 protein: CASSQDIEGAKFF; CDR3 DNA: TGCGCCAGCAGCCAAGATATCGAGGGGGCGAAGTTCTTC
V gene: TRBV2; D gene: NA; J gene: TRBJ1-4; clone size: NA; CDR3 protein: CASSARDEKLFF; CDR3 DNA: TGTGCCAGCAGCGCTCGCGATGAAAAACTGTTTTTT
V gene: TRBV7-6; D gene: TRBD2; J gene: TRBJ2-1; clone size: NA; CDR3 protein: CASSRLAGVNNEQFF; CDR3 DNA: TGTGCCAGCAGCCGACTAGCGGGAGTAAACAATGAGCAGTTCTTC
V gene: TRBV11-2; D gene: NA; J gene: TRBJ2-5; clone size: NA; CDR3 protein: CASSLMSRRAGAQYF; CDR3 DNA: TGTGCCAGCAGCTTAATGTCTAGGCGGGCAGGGGCCCAGTACTTC
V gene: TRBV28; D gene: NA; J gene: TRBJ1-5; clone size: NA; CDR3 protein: CASSFRSGIAQPQHF; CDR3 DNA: TGTGCCAGCAGTTTCAGGTCAGGGATAGCCCAGCCCCAGCATTTT
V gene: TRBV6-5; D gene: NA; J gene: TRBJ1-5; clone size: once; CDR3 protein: CASSYSGGGQPQHF; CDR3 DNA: TGTGCCAGCAGTTACTCGGGGGGCGGGCAGCCCCAGCATTTT
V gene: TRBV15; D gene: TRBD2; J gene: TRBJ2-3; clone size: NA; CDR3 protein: CATETSGRVTDTQYF; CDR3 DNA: TGTGCCACCGAAACTAGCGGGAGAGTCACAGATACGCAGTATTTT
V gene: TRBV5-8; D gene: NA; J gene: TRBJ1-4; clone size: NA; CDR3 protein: CASSLVHGQIEKLFF; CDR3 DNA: TGTGCCAGCAGCTTGGTTCACGGACAGATTGAAAAACTGTTTTTT
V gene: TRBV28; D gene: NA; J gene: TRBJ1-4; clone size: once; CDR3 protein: CASRTSSFTNEKLFF; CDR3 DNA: TGTGCCAGCAGGACGTCAAGTTTCACTAATGAAAAACTGTTTTTT
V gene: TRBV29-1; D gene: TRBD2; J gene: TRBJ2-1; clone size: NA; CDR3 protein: CSGLGREGHNEQFF; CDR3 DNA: TGCAGCGGATTGGGGCGGGAGGGCCACAATGAGCAGTTCTTC
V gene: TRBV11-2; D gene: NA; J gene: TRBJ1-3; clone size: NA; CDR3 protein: CATGDVSSGNTIYF; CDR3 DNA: TGTGCCACCGGGGACGTGAGCTCTGGAAACACCATATATTTT
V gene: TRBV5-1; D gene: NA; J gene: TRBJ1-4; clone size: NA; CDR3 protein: CASSLDTTTNEKLFF; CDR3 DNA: TGCGCCAGCAGTTTGGACACCACAACTAATGAAAAACTGTTTTTT
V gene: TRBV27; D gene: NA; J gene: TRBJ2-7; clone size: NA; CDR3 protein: CASRGGAGFEQYF; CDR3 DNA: TGTGCCAGCAGGGGGGGGGCAGGGTTCGAGCAGTACTTC